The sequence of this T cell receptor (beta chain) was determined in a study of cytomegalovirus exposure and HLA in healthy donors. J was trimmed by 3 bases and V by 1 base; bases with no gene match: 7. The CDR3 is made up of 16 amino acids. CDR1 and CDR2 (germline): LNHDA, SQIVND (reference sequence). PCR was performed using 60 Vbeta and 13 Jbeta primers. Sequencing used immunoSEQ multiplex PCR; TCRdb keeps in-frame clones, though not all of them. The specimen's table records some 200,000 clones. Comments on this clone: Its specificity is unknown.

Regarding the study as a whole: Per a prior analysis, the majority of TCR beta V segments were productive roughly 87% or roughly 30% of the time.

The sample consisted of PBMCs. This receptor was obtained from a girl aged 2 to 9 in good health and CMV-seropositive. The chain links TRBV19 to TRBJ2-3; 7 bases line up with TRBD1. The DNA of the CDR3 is TGTGCCAGTAGTATAGCCTCGACAGGGCCAACAGATACGCAGTATTTT. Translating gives CASSIASTGPTDTQYF.